The rows below give T cell receptor beta chains drawn from one sample of a study of T cell repertoires in cytomegalovirus infection. Their specific antigens are unknown. TCRdb analysed the reads with MiXCR anew, one entry per CDR3 protein. This sample has a few hundred thousand distinct CDR3 sequences, with 40% found just once. The material sequenced was cultured PBMCs, taken from culture after CMV antigen stimulation. The receptors derive from a human donor in good health (CMV status not recorded). Some clones in this sample may be carry-over from other donors' samples. Each CDR3 is given without its conserved first and last residue. The D gene is left open where the match is weak. Rows give clone size only sometimes, using once, few, many, or a class for an expanded clone.

TRBJ2-3 | TRBD2 | few | 17 | TRBV4-3 | ASSQDGVKLAGGTDTQY
TRBJ1-2 | NA | NA | 13 | TRBV5-6 | ASSPQRAENYGYT
TRBJ1-5 | NA | NA | 12 | TRBV19 | ASTNRHSNQPQH
TRBJ2-3 | TRBD2 | few | 15 | TRBV7-2 | ASSLLAGGFSTDTQY
TRBJ1-2 | TRBD1 | once | 17 | TRBV7-9 | ASSSSGGKGAEKRYGYT
TRBJ2-6 | TRBD1 | NA | 15 | TRBV7-6 | ASSLNNNGTAANVLT
TRBJ1-4 | NA | few | 11 | TRBV6-5 | ASSYRVGEKLF
TRBJ1-2 | NA | NA | 13 | TRBV7-2 | ASSFGPEAIDGYT
TRBJ1-5 | NA | many | 12 | TRBV12-3/TRBV12-4 | ASSLGPTNQPQH
TRBJ2-1 | TRBD2 | few | 13 | TRBV7-9 | ASSLELGLGAEQF
TRBJ1-4 | TRBD1 | NA | 11 | TRBV20-1 | SARTGVGEKLF
TRBJ2-1 | TRBD2 | few | 15 | TRBV7-2 | ASSTDPLAGYYNEQF
TRBJ2-7 | NA | NA | 12 | TRBV7-2 | ASRRPSSGHEQY
TRBJ1-4 | NA | NA | 16 | TRBV6-1 | ASSELFLDSEVGEKLF
TRBJ1-1 | NA | NA | 13 | TRBV7-8 | ASSAVGTPNTEAI
TRBJ2-7 | TRBD2 | NA | 13 | TRBV2 | ASSVRTSGSYEQY
TRBJ2-7 | NA | few | 11 | TRBV18 | ASSPPGVHEQY
TRBJ1-2 | TRBD1 | NA | 11 | TRBV6-6 | ASSYGQGYVYT
TRBJ2-2 | TRBD1 | once | 14 | TRBV12-3/TRBV12-4 | ASSTGTGWYAGELF
TRBJ2-7 | NA | once | 13 | TRBV6-6 | ASSYYSGQSYEQY
TRBJ1-6 | NA | NA | 14 | TRBV7-9 | ASSRSGGTGVSPLH
TRBJ2-1 | TRBD2 | NA | 15 | TRBV4-1 | ASSQPPLAGGGNEQF
TRBJ2-7 | NA | NA | 14 | TRBV6-6 | ASRFRTVRRSYEQY
TRBJ1-5 | NA | NA | 13 | TRBV6-1 | ASRTGAFTNQPQH
TRBJ2-2 | TRBD2 | many | 14 | TRBV12-3/TRBV12-4 | ASSPLAGGNTGELF